Sequencing of this T cell receptor beta chain was carried out in a study of T cell repertoires in cytomegalovirus infection. Across the study: Shared public TCR beta signatures pointed to both CMV infection and a matching HLA type.

Remarks on this clonotype: What it binds is unknown.

Study-wide results and caveats: Carriage of CMV together with the relevant HLA was identifiable through cumulative public TCR beta family frequency.

CDR1 and CDR2 from the germline V gene are LGHDT and YNNKEL (reference sequence). Trimming left V 3 bases short and J 3 bases short, with 5 bases between. The length of the CDR3 is 12 residues. TCRdb re-derived calls from the reads in MiXCR, one entry per CDR3 protein. The sample records approximately 130,000 distinct CDR3 sequences, roughly 9% being singletons. Sequenced: PBMCs. This sequence was found in a human donor in good health (CMV status not recorded). Some clones in this sample may be carry-over from other donors' samples. The chain uses TRBV3-1 and TRBJ2-5; D unclear. CDR3 residues: CASSHSEETQYF. As DNA, the CDR3 is TGTGCCAGCAGCCACTCGGAAGAGACCCAGTACTTC.